One sample yielded the 29 T cell receptor beta chains listed below, sequenced in a study of radiotherapy plus CTLA-4 blockade in lung cancer. Profiled with immunoSEQ multiplex PCR; TCRdb holds only in-frame clones, not every one. The sample contains more than 55,000 clones, approximately 79% of which appear only once. The specimen comprised peripheral blood, sampled from a patient treated with radiotherapy plus ipilimumab. The receptors were gathered from a human donor with non-small cell lung cancer who had a complete response to radiotherapy plus ipilimumab.

The chain couples TRBV29-1 to TRBJ2-7; D is perhaps TRBD2 (5 bases). The germline V and J ends were trimmed by 4 bases and 1 base, with 5 bases remaining between them. This CDR3 is built from 11 residues. The germline V gene encodes CDR1 SQVTM and CDR2 ANQGSEA. The DNA for the CDR3 is TGCAGCGTTGGGGAGTCCTACGAGCAGTACTTC. This codes for CSVGESYEQYF.

The chain uses TRBV4-2 and TRBJ2-2; TRBD1 is a possible D gene (6 bases). Deletions cut 2 bases from V and 3 bases from J, with 16 bases between. The CDR3 is 17 amino acids. The germline gives CDR1 LGHNA, CDR2 YNFKEQ. This CDR3 is CASSQIRTGLDTGELFF. CDR3 nucleotide sequence: TGTGCCAGCAGCCAAATCCGTACAGGGTTGGACACCGGGGAGCTGTTTTTT.

The chain recombines TRBV6-5 with TRBJ2-7; the match to TRBD1 covers 7 bases. This CDR3 has 14 residues. Germline CDR1 reads MNHEY; CDR2 reads SVGAGI. V lost 8 bases to trimming and J lost 7 bases; unmatched junction nucleotides: 14. Here the CDR3 reads CASGRQGDSREQYF. The CDR3 DNA is TGTGCCAGCGGTAGACAGGGTGACTCGAGAGAGCAGTACTTC.

CDR3 coding DNA: TGTGCCAGTAGTATAGGTCGGACTTCCTCTGGAAACACCATATATTTT. Protein: CASSIGRTSSGNTIYF. This chain connects TRBV19 to TRBJ1-3; the D is unclear. CDR3 length equals 16 residues. Germline-derived CDR1 and CDR2 are LNHDA and SQIVND (reference sequence). V was pared by 1 base and J by 0 bases, with 10 bases between.

By frequency in the sample, this clone is medium-sized (0.01 to 0.1%). The V call is TRBV7-9, the J call TRBJ2-3; a possible D gene is TRBD2 (6 bases). Trimming took 4 bases from V and 4 from J, leaving 18 bases between them. The CDR3 has 16 residues. The V gene's germline CDR1 is SEHNR and CDR2 FQNEAQ (reference sequence). CDR3 nucleotides: TGTGCCAGCAGCTCTAGTCGGGGGTCGAGCTCAGATACGCAGTATTTT. This codes for CASSSSRGSSSDTQYF.

The chain has TRBV25-1 and TRBJ2-5; TRBD1 agrees at 8 bases. The CDR3 sequence is 15 residues long. Per germline, CDR1 MGHDK and CDR2 SYGVNS. The V gene end was trimmed by 3 bases and the J gene end by 5 bases; junction bases not matched to a gene: 8. DNA of the CDR3: TGTGCCAGCAGTGACCAGGACAGGGACCGTGAGACCCAGTACTTC. This sequence encodes CASSDQDRDRETQYF.

The rearrangement links TRBV19 to TRBJ1-5; D is unclear. Germline V gene sequence: CDR1 LNHDA, CDR2 SQIVND (reference sequence). The CDR3 has 14 residues. V was cut by 6 bases and J by 4 bases, with 13 bases left in between. As DNA, the CDR3 is TGTGCCAGTAGCTACCCGGGGAGGAATCAGCCCCAGCATTTT. This sequence encodes CASSYPGRNQPQHF.

V and J are TRBV6-6 and TRBJ2-3; tentatively, D is TRBD2 (5 bases). The CDR3 spans 14 residues. Trimming left V 6 bases short and J 1 base short, with 11 bases between. The V gene's germline CDR1 is MNHNY and CDR2 SVGAGI (reference sequence). CDR3 sequence (DNA): TGTGCCAGCAGGGGTGGCGGGCGCACAGATACGCAGTATTTT. Translated, it gives CASRGGGRTDTQYF.

The rearrangement joins TRBV25-1 to TRBJ2-7; the D gene is possibly TRBD1 (6 bases). Germline lookup yields CDR1 MGHDK and CDR2 SYGVNS. This CDR3 comprises 13 residues. V lost 10 bases to trimming and J lost 4 bases, with 17 bases between them. The CDR3: CAIPPGTPYEQYV. In DNA form, the CDR3 reads TGTGCCATCCCCCCCGGGACACCGTACGAGCAGTACGTC.

This clone was counted a few times. The same CDR3 is also encoded by other DNA sequences in this sample. The chain is built from TRBV5-1 and TRBJ1-2; tentatively, D is TRBD1 (5 bases). Per the germline V gene, CDR1 is SGHRS and CDR2 is YFSETQ. The CDR3 spans 14 residues. Trimming took 0 bases from V and 4 from J, leaving 10 bases between them. In nucleotides, the CDR3 is TGCGCCAGCAGCTTGGAAGGGGATAGCTATGGCTACACCTTC. This gives the protein CASSLEGDSYGYTF.

The rearrangement uses TRBV12-5 and TRBJ1-2; a weak D match, TRBD1 (6 bases). Germline-derived CDR1 and CDR2 are LGHNT and FRNRAP. The V end lost 2 bases, the J end lost 4 bases, and 26 bases lay between the germline ends. CDR3 length: 19 residues. The CDR3 nucleotides are TGTGCTAGTGGTTTGATTGGACAGCGTACGAGGGAAGCGAGCTATGGCTACACCTTC. Amino acids: CASGLIGQRTREASYGYTF. Full variable domain (outside the CDR3, taken from reference TRBV12-5 and TRBJ1-2): DARVTQTPRHKVTEMGQEVTMRCQPILGHNTVFWYRQTMMQGLELLAYFRNRAPLDDSGMPKDRFSAEMPDATLATLKIQPSEPRDSAVYFCASGLIGQRTREASYGYTFGSGTRLTVV.

This chain links TRBV30 with TRBJ1-3, with D uncertain. The germline V gene encodes CDR1 GTSNPN and CDR2 SVGIG (reference sequence). Trimming removed 0 bases at V and 2 bases at J, with 11 bases between. The CDR3 runs 15 residues. The DNA for the CDR3 is TGTGCCTGGAGTGTAAGTAAGGCGGCTGGAAACACCATATATTTT. Its translation is CAWSVSKAAGNTIYF. The full variable domain, rest sourced from reference TRBV30 and TRBJ1-3, is SQTIHQWPATLVQPVGSPLSLECTVEGTSNPNLYWYRQAAGRGLQLLFYSVGIGQISSEVPQNLSASRPQDRQFILSSKKLLLSDSGFYLCAWSVSKAAGNTIYFGEGSWLTVV.

The table lists this clone with a count of one. The chain is built from TRBV27 and TRBJ1-2; TRBD1 is a possible D gene (5 bases). V gave up 5 bases and J gave up 3 bases, with 16 bases separating them. The V gene's germline CDR1 is MNHEY and CDR2 SMNVEV (reference sequence). The CDR3 runs to 15 residues. The CDR3 region is CASSLQVGPDYGYTF. The DNA of the CDR3 is TGTGCCAGCAGTCTCCAAGTGGGGCCAGACTATGGCTACACCTTC.

The chain couples TRBV2 to TRBJ2-2; 9 positions match TRBD1. CDR3 length equals 15 residues. Germline V gene sequence: CDR1 SNHLY, CDR2 FYNNEI. Losses at the gene ends were 6 bases for V and 4 bases for J; bases not matched to a gene: 6. CDR3 region: CASRGQGVATGELFF. In DNA, the CDR3 is TGTGCCAGCAGGGGACAGGGTGTGGCCACCGGGGAGCTGTTTTTT.

V is TRBV2 and J is TRBJ2-2; possibly TRBD2 for D (5 bases). The CDR3 spans 12 residues. Per germline, CDR1 SNHLY and CDR2 FYNNEI. The V gene lost 8 bases and the J gene lost 7 bases, with 11 bases spanning the gap. The CDR3 protein is CASGSLFGELFF. Here the CDR3 DNA reads TGTGCCAGCGGGAGTCTGTTCGGGGAGCTGTTTTTT.

This clone was seen a handful of times. This sequence joins TRBV7-9 and TRBJ1-2; 7 positions match TRBD1. The CDR3 spans 14 residues. Germline values: CDR1 SEHNR, CDR2 FQNEAQ (reference sequence). Trimming removed 3 bases from V and 3 bases from J; junction bases left unmatched: 4. The CDR3 reads CASSFPGQDYGYTF. CDR3 coding DNA: TGTGCCAGCAGCTTTCCAGGACAGGACTATGGCTACACCTTC.

The chain is built from TRBV5-6 and TRBJ1-2; 11 nucleotides align to TRBD1. Germline V gene lookup returns CDR1 SGHDT and CDR2 YYEEEE. The CDR3 totals 15 residues. V was pared by 2 bases and J by 4 bases, with 4 bases of the junction left unmatched. CDR3 nucleotide sequence: TGTGCCAGCAGCTTAGGACAGGGGGCCGTCTATGGCTACACCTTC. Its translation: CASSLGQGAVYGYTF.

V gene TRBV6-5 combines with J gene TRBJ1-5, with D perhaps matching TRBD1 (5 bases). CDR1 and CDR2 (germline): MNHEY, SVGAGI. The CDR3 has 13 residues. The V gene lost 2 bases and the J gene lost 9 bases, with 11 bases spanning the gap. CDR3 nucleotide sequence: TGTGCCAGCAGTTACGGCTCGCAGGGGCCCCAGCATTTT. This encodes CASSYGSQGPQHF.

The J gene is TRBJ1-5, the V gene TRBV6-6; D perhaps matches TRBD1 (5 bases). V shed 2 bases and J shed 6 bases, with 11 bases lying between them. This CDR3 has 14 residues. The germline V gene has CDR1 MNHNY and CDR2 SVGAGI (reference sequence). The CDR3 protein is CASSYAREGQPQHF. The CDR3 bases are TGTGCCAGCAGTTACGCCAGGGAGGGTCAGCCCCAGCATTTT.

This sequence joins TRBV7-2 and TRBJ1-1; maybe TRBD1 (5 bases). The CDR3 extends over 13 amino acids. Germline assignment: CDR1 SGHTA and CDR2 FQGNSA. V dropped 5 bases and J dropped 12 bases, with 19 bases sitting between them. The CDR3 region has the DNA TGTGCCAGCAGCCTCAACGTCGGGGGGACGTCTTTCTTT. Its translation: CASSLNVGGTSFF.

The rearrangement joins TRBV6-5 to TRBJ1-5; 9 bases fit TRBD1. Germline V lookup: CDR1 MNHEY, CDR2 SVGAGI. V dropped 5 bases and J dropped 7; count of bases not matched to a gene: 3. The length of the CDR3 is 13 residues. The CDR3 protein is CASSRGQGQPQHF. The CDR3 DNA sequence: TGTGCCAGCAGTCGCGGACAGGGGCAGCCCCAGCATTTT.

V is TRBV4-3 and J is TRBJ2-7; 10 nucleotides line up with TRBD2. Trimming removed 0 bases from V and 2 bases from J; junction bases left unmatched: 7. From germline, CDR1 is LGHNA and CDR2 YSLEER. The CDR3 spans 17 residues. Here the CDR3 DNA reads TGCGCCAGCAGCCAAGATCGGTCTAGCGGGGGAGCCTACGAGCAGTACTTC. Protein: CASSQDRSSGGAYEQYF.

This clone was detected once. V and J are TRBV2 and TRBJ2-1, with a possible D match to TRBD2 (5 bases). The CDR3 covers 12 residues. The V end was cut by 3 bases, the J end by 7 bases, with 7 bases between. The germline V gene encodes CDR1 SNHLY and CDR2 FYNNEI. The CDR3 sequence: CASSDPGNEQFF. CDR3 nucleotide sequence: TGTGCCAGCAGTGACCCGGGGAATGAGCAGTTCTTC.

This chain links TRBV27 with TRBJ2-1; D might be TRBD1 (5 bases). The CDR3 contains 15 residues. The germline V gene encodes CDR1 MNHEY and CDR2 SMNVEV (reference sequence). Trimming cost V 7 bases and J 1 base, with 14 bases left between them. CDR3 bases: TGTGCCAGCACCCTTAGGGGTTTATCCTACAATGAGCAGTTCTTC. Its translation is CASTLRGLSYNEQFF.

This chain connects TRBV19 to TRBJ1-1, with D unclear. V lost 0 bases to trimming and J lost 8 bases, with 10 bases between them. The CDR3 length is 13 residues. Germline V gene data show CDR1 as LNHDA and CDR2 as SQIVND (reference sequence). The CDR3 protein is CASSIEMRKEAFF. CDR3 DNA: TGTGCCAGTAGTATAGAGATGCGGAAAGAAGCTTTCTTT.

V and J are TRBV9 and TRBJ2-3, with 10 bases lining up with TRBD2. CDR1 is SGDLS, CDR2 YYNGEE, per germline. This CDR3 comprises 16 residues. Trimming at V came to 0 bases and at J to 5 bases, leaving 6 bases not matched to a gene. The CDR3 DNA is TGTGCCAGCAGCGTAGATCGAGCGGGGGGGCAAGATACGCAGTATTTT. This codes for CASSVDRAGGQDTQYF.

This chain links TRBV11-3 with TRBJ2-5; possible D gene TRBD2, 5 bases. The CDR3 spans 14 residues. V was shortened by 0 bases and J by 5 bases, with 10 bases between the two germline ends. The germline V gene has CDR1 SGHNT and CDR2 YENEEA. CDR3 nucleotide sequence: TGTGCCAGCAGCTTAGATCCCAGAGGGGAGACCCAGTACTTC. Its translation: CASSLDPRGETQYF.

V and J are TRBV19 and TRBJ2-5; D is unclear. Germline assignment: CDR1 LNHDA and CDR2 SQIVND (reference sequence). This CDR3 comprises 13 residues. Trimming pared 3 bases from V and 2 bases from J, leaving 7 bases between. CDR3 in amino acids: CASSMAQQETQYF. The CDR3 DNA sequence: TGTGCCAGTAGTATGGCTCAGCAAGAGACCCAGTACTTC.

The chain joins TRBV7-2 to TRBJ2-7, with TRBD1 matching 9 bases. Germline values: CDR1 SGHTA, CDR2 FQGNSA. The CDR3 runs to 15 residues. V was clipped by 1 base and J by 7 bases; unmatched bases: 8. CDR3 nucleotides: TGTGCCAGCAGCTTAGGAGACAGGGGGAGAAGGGAGCAGTACTTC. Its translation is CASSLGDRGRREQYF.